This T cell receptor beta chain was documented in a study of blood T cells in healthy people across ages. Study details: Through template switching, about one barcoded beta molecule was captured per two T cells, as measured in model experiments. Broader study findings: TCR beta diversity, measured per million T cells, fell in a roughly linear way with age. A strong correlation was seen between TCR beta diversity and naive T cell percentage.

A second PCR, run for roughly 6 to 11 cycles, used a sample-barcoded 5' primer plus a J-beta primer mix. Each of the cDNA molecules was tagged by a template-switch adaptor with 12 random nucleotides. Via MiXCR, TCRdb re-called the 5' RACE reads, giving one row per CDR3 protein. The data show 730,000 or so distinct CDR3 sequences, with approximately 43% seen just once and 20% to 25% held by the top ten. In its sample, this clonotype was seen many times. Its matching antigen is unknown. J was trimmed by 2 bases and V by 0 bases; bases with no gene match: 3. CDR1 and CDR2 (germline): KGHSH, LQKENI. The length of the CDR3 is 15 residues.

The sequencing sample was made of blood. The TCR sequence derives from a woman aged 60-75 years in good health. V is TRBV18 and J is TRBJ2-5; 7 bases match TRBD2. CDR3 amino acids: CASSPPGGSQETQYF. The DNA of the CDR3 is TGTGCCAGCTCACCACCGGGAGGGTCGCAAGAGACCCAGTACTTC.